The 9 T cell receptor beta chains presented below share a single source sample, sequenced in a study of beta chain features in type 1 diabetes. Sequencing targeted expressed TCRB transcripts, as all isolated RNA had been reverse transcribed. The table came from immunoSEQ multiplex PCR; TCRdb's copy has only in-frame clones and leaves some out. Among fewer than 200,000 clones listed, around 8% were seen once. Sequences were obtained from central memory CD4+ T cells from blood. These receptors originate from a man aged 18-30 years in good health.

Ten or more counts support this clone. The V and J genes are TRBV25-1 and TRBJ1-1; 7 nucleotides match TRBD1. CDR1 and CDR2 (germline): MGHDK, SYGVNS. With V trimmed by 8 bases and J by 6 bases, 12 bases remained unmatched. The length of the CDR3 is 14 residues. CDR3 sequence (DNA): TGTGCCAGCCGAAGACAGGGCCAAGGGGCTGAAGCTTTCTTT. The encoded protein is CASRRQGQGAEAFF.

The chain combines TRBV7-9 with TRBJ1-3; TRBD1 is a possible D gene (5 bases). CDR1 is SEHNR and CDR2 is FQNEAQ in the germline V gene (reference sequence). The CDR3 runs to 13 residues. The ends were cut back, 11 bases at V and 0 bases at J, with 11 bases in the middle. For the CDR3, the DNA is TGTGCCGTACAGGCTAACTCTGGAAACACCATATATTTT. This codes for CAVQANSGNTIYF.

V and J are TRBV29-1 and TRBJ1-5; no clear D. V dropped 7 bases and J dropped 4 bases, with 11 bases sitting between them. Looked up from germline, CDR1 is SQVTM and CDR2 is ANQGSEA. This CDR3 has 12 amino acids. The CDR3: CSAGEYNQPQHF. The DNA for the CDR3 is TGCAGCGCTGGGGAGTATAATCAGCCCCAGCATTTT. Together with reference TRBV29-1 and TRBJ1-5, the CDR3 gives the full variable domain: SAVISQKPSRDICQRGTSLTIQCQVDSQVTMMFWYRQQPGQSLTLIATANQGSEATYESGFVIDKFPISRPNLTFSTLTVSNMSPEDSSIYLCSAGEYNQPQHFGDGTRLSIL.

This clone has at least ten counts. V and J are TRBV29-1 and TRBJ2-3; D is possibly TRBD2 (7 bases). V was trimmed by 7 bases and J by 4 bases, leaving 15 bases between them. CDR1 and CDR2 from the germline V gene are SQVTM and ANQGSEA. This CDR3 has 13 residues. CDR3 sequence (DNA): TGCAGCGGTCGAGGGGGAGGGTCAGATACGCAGTATTTT. The encoded protein is CSGRGGGSDTQYF.

This sequence joins TRBV2 and TRBJ2-7, with 7 bases that match TRBD1. Germline lookup yields CDR1 SNHLY and CDR2 FYNNEI. The V gene end was trimmed by 11 bases and the J gene end by 1 base; junction bases not matched to a gene: 5. The CDR3 has 12 amino acids. In DNA, the CDR3 is TGTGCCTTTCGGGACAGTTCCTACGAGCAGTACTTC. Translating it yields CAFRDSSYEQYF.

The V and J genes are TRBV7-8 and TRBJ2-3; a possible D gene is TRBD2 (5 bases). The CDR3 has 14 amino acids. Germline V CDR1 and CDR2: SGHVS, FQNEAQ. V was shortened by 2 bases and J by 4 bases, with 10 bases between the two germline ends. In DNA, the CDR3 is TGTGCCAGCAGCTTAATAGAGGGATCAGATACGCAGTATTTT. Translation: CASSLIEGSDTQYF.

This clone has more than one count but fewer than ten. This rearrangement joins TRBV27 to TRBJ2-7; tentatively, D is TRBD1 (5 bases). Germline V gives CDR1 MNHEY, CDR2 SMNVEV (reference sequence). The CDR3 covers 16 residues. Deletions cut 4 bases from V and 6 bases from J, with 22 bases between. The CDR3, as DNA: TGTGCCAGCAGTTACGACCTACAGGTCTCACTACTCGAGCAGTACTTC. It codes for CASSYDLQVSLLEQYF.

The DNA of the CDR3 is TGTGCCAGCAGGGCTAGCGGGGTTAGCTCCTACGAGCAGTACTTC. Encoded protein: CASRASGVSSYEQYF. V and J are TRBV2 and TRBJ2-7; TRBD2 aligns across 9 bases. Trimming removed 6 bases from V and 0 bases from J; junction bases left unmatched: 6. The germline V gene encodes CDR1 SNHLY and CDR2 FYNNEI. The CDR3 covers 15 residues.

A few counts support this clone. The genes are TRBV6-5 and TRBJ1-3; TRBD1 might be the D (6 bases). This CDR3 is 14 amino acids long. V lost 5 bases and J lost 0, with 8 bases in between. From germline, CDR1 is MNHEY and CDR2 SVGAGI. For the CDR3, the DNA is TGTGCCAGCAGTGGACAGAGCTCTGGAAACACCATATATTTT. It encodes CASSGQSSGNTIYF.